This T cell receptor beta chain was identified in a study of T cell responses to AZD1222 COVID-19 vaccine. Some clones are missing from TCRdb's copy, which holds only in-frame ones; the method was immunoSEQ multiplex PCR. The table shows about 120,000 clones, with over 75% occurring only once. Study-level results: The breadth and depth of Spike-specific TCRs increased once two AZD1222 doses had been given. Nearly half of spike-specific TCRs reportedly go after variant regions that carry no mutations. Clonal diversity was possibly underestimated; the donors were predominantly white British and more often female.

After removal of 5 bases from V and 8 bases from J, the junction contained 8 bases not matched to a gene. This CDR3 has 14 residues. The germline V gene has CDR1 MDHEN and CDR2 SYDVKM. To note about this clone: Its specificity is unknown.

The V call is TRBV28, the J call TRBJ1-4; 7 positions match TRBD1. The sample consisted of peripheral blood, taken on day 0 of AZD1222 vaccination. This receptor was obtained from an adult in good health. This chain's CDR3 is CASSKQGFGEKLFF. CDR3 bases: TGTGCCAGCAGTAAACAGGGGTTTGGGGAAAAACTGTTTTTT.